This is a list of T cell receptor beta chains from one sample in a study of OX40 agonist ivuxolimab in advanced cancers. Profiling relied on immunoSEQ multiplex PCR, and the TCRdb table lists in-frame clones only, not all of them. Of some 68,000 clones listed, roughly nine tenths were seen once; the top ten hold around 0.98%. The sequencing here drew on CD4+ or CD8+ T cells sorted from blood, taken in a trial of the OX40 agonist ivuxolimab. The receptors were sampled from an adult with an advanced solid tumor such as melanoma, head and neck, liver or kidney cancer. Each CDR3 is given with its conserved first and last residue. The D gene is left open where the match is weak. The listing skips clone size in some rows; elsewhere it reads once, few, many or a size class.

V gene	clone size	J gene	D gene	CDR3 protein	CDR3 DNA
TRBV19	.	TRBJ2-1	TRBD2	CASSTGRVNEQFF	TGTGCCAGTAGTACTGGGAGGGTCAATGAGCAGTTCTTC
TRBV5-1	.	TRBJ1-6	.	CASSLGQTGVNNSPLHF	TGCGCCAGCAGCCTCGGACAGACTGGGGTTAATAATTCACCCCTCCACTTT
TRBV18	once	TRBJ2-5	.	CASSPLGIQETQYF	TGTGCCAGCTCACCACTGGGAATCCAAGAGACCCAGTACTTC
TRBV2	.	TRBJ2-2	TRBD1	CASTAQGQGNTGELFF	TGTGCCAGCACCGCTCAAGGACAGGGTAACACCGGGGAGCTGTTTTTT
TRBV30	.	TRBJ1-2	.	CAWRDFNYGYTF	TGTGCCTGGAGGGACTTTAACTATGGCTACACCTTC
TRBV19	.	TRBJ1-1	.	CASSINVNTEAFF	TGTGCCAGTAGTATCAACGTGAACACTGAAGCTTTCTTT
TRBV5-4	.	TRBJ2-5	TRBD1	CASSTTGGRNAETQYF	TGTGCCAGCAGCACGACAGGGGGCCGTAATGCAGAGACCCAGTACTTC
TRBV30	.	TRBJ1-3	.	CAWRDRQSSGNTIYF	TGTGCCTGGAGGGACAGACAGAGCTCTGGAAACACCATATATTTT
TRBV7-2	.	TRBJ2-7	.	CASSSSDGTRSYEQYF	TGTGCCAGCAGCTCTAGTGACGGGACGCGCTCCTACGAGCAGTACTTC
TRBV2	.	TRBJ2-3	.	CASTTYTDTQYF	TGTGCCAGCACGACTTACACAGATACGCAGTATTTT
TRBV6-1	few	TRBJ1-2	.	CASSEGGPSDGYGYTF	TGTGCCAGCAGTGAAGGGGGGCCTTCCGACGGTTACGGCTACACCTTC
TRBV6-5	.	TRBJ1-4	.	CASSYSGGANEKLFF	TGTGCCAGCAGTTACTCGGGGGGAGCTAATGAAAAACTGTTTTTT
TRBV6-5	once	TRBJ1-2	TRBD1	CASSGTGEEVGGYTF	TGTGCCAGCAGTGGGACAGGGGAAGAGGTTGGCGGCTACACCTTC
TRBV28	once	TRBJ2-1	.	CASSPSWHNEQFF	TGTGCCAGCAGTCCCTCTTGGCACAATGAGCAGTTCTTC
TRBV27	.	TRBJ2-2	TRBD2	CASGQGLPHLGELFF	TGTGCCAGCGGCCAGGGACTACCTCACCTCGGGGAGCTGTTTTTT
TRBV5-5	.	TRBJ1-1	.	CASSLKTDTEAFF	TGTGCCAGCAGCTTGAAGACAGACACTGAAGCTTTCTTT
TRBV25-1	once	TRBJ2-5	.	CASSETRERTETQYF	TGTGCCAGCAGTGAAACCCGGGAGCGCACGGAGACCCAGTACTTC
TRBV5-6	.	TRBJ2-5	TRBD2	CASSWREGTETQYF	TGTGCCAGCAGCTGGAGGGAGGGGACCGAGACCCAGTACTTC
TRBV6-5	.	TRBJ1-2	.	CASSYGEGVYYGYTF	TGTGCCAGCAGTTACGGGGAGGGGGTGTACTATGGCTACACCTTC
TRBV11-2	.	TRBJ1-1	.	CASSLQAGREAFF	TGTGCCAGCAGCTTACAGGCAGGCCGTGAAGCTTTCTTT
TRBV7-2	.	TRBJ2-7	.	CASSLAPGRYEQYF	TGTGCCAGCAGCTTAGCGCCGGGGCGGTACGAGCAGTACTTC
TRBV11-2	once	TRBJ1-1	.	CASSSGEQGTEAFF	TGTGCCAGCAGCTCCGGAGAACAGGGCACTGAAGCTTTCTTT
TRBV11-2	.	TRBJ2-7	TRBD2	CASSLSGTSYEQYF	TGTGCCAGCAGCTTATCCGGGACTAGCTACGAGCAGTACTTC
TRBV7-2	.	TRBJ2-7	.	CASRSRGLSSYEQYF	TGTGCCAGCAGATCCAGGGGCCTTAGCTCCTACGAGCAGTACTTC
TRBV18	.	TRBJ2-1	.	CASSPQSERVYEQFF	TGTGCCAGCTCACCCCAAAGTGAGCGGGTCTATGAGCAGTTCTTC
TRBV11-3	.	TRBJ1-2	.	CASSQGYEGGGYGYTF	TGTGCCAGCAGCCAGGGGTATGAGGGGGGCGGATATGGCTACACCTTC
TRBV28	.	TRBJ2-7	TRBD1	CASRKTGMHEQYF	TGTGCCAGCAGAAAGACAGGGATGCACGAGCAGTACTTC